A single TCR beta chain is shown here with its context. Its matching antigen is unknown. The sample belongs to a study of monozygotic twins with cystic fibrosis. Overall study findings and caveats: The repertoire was suggested to be naive-dominated, clonality median roughly 0.0093. V usage most resembled the co-twin in 13 of 16 pairs.

Sequenced by immunoSEQ multiplex PCR; TCRdb stores in-frame clones only, minus some. Here the sample spans approximately 27,000 clones, 90% being singletons. The specimen sequenced was blood. This TCR was recovered from a girl aged 2-10 years with cystic fibrosis.

The CDR3 nucleotides read TGTGCCAGCAGTGAAGCGGCTACGCAGTATTTT. Residues: CASSEAATQYF. This rearrangement joins TRBV2 to TRBJ2-3; D unresolved. Germline values: CDR1 SNHLY, CDR2 FYNNEI. The CDR3 sequence is 11 residues long. Trimming pared 0 bases from V and 8 bases from J, leaving 3 bases between.